The sequence of this TCR beta chain was determined in a study of technical replicates of blood from a handful of donors. The germline V gene encodes CDR1 SNHLY and CDR2 FYNNEI. The trim removed 11 bases at V and 10 bases at J, leaving 12 bases unmatched. This CDR3 has 15 amino acids. TCRdb keeps only in-frame clones here, not all; method: immunoSEQ multiplex PCR. The sample yields more than 65,000 clones, over 75% seen once. Sample: PBMCs. The source is a human donor in good health. Some clones in this sample may be carry-over from other donors' samples. The V and J genes are TRBV2 and TRBJ2-3; 16 nucleotides align to TRBD2. Written as DNA, the CDR3 is TGTGCCGGGACTAGCGGGAGGGCGGTGGTGAGCTCGCAGTATTTT. It codes for CAGTSGRAVVSSQYF.